Listed below are T cell receptor beta chains from one sample, sequenced in a study of vaccination effects on CD4 cells after COVID-19. Repertoires were generated with immunoSEQ multiplex PCR, while TCRdb's copy carries only in-frame clones and drops some. Of about 14,000 clones detected, around 70% appear once; the ten largest clones hold 9.9%. For these receptors, no antigen is known. The sequencing used CD4+ T cells from PBMCs cultured with SARS-CoV-2 spike peptides, collected after COVID-19 vaccination. The source of these receptors is a human donor who received a COVID-19 vaccine. The CDR3 runs from the conserved cysteine through the conserved F or W. The order of the fields is J gene, V gene, D gene, clone size, CDR3 DNA, CDR3 protein. A D gene is named only where the DNA matches it firmly. Size is stated for part of the rows, as once, few or many counts, or as a class when the clone is expanded.

TRBJ2-1,TRBV5-1,-,-,TGCGCCAGCAGCTCCAGTAATGAGCAGTTCTTC,CASSSSNEQFF
TRBJ2-3,TRBV5-1,TRBD1,-,TGCGCCAGCAGCTTTAAACGGGACAGCTACACAGATACGCAGTATTTT,CASSFKRDSYTDTQYF
TRBJ2-7,TRBV6-6,TRBD1,-,TGTGCCAGCAGTTACTGGACAGGAGATTCATCCTACGAGCAGTACTTC,CASSYWTGDSSYEQYF
TRBJ2-5,TRBV28,-,-,TGTGCCAGCGGGGAAACTGGGTCAGAGACCCAGTACTTC,CASGETGSETQYF
TRBJ2-7,TRBV7-2,-,few,TGTGCCAGCAGCCTTAATCTAGCAGACTACGAGCAGTACTTC,CASSLNLADYEQYF
TRBJ2-1,TRBV10-3,-,-,TGTGCCATCAGTCGGGGGGCGGAGCAGTTCTTC,CAISRGAEQFF
TRBJ1-6,TRBV7-2,-,-,TGTGCCAGCAGCTTAGATCCGGTCTATAATTCACCCCTCCACTTT,CASSLDPVYNSPLHF
TRBJ1-5,TRBV4-2,-,-,TGTGCCAGCAGCCAAGCCACCACAGGGAGGAATCAGCCCCAGCATTTT,CASSQATTGRNQPQHF
TRBJ2-5,TRBV6-2/TRBV6-3,TRBD2,once,TGTGCCAGCAGTCCCGGACTAGCGGGGGCGAGGGTGACCCAGTACTTC,CASSPGLAGARVTQYF
TRBJ1-1,TRBV7-8,-,-,TGTGCCAGCAGCTTAAGTTCGGGCAGAAACACTGAAGCTTTCTTT,CASSLSSGRNTEAFF
TRBJ1-4,TRBV6-5,-,-,TGTGCCAGCAGTTACGATCGCCGGGGCGAAAAACTGTTTTTT,CASSYDRRGEKLFF
TRBJ2-5,TRBV4-2,-,few,TGTGCCAGCAGCCGCCAGCTCCAAGAGACCCAGTACTTC,CASSRQLQETQYF
TRBJ1-2,TRBV5-4,TRBD1,-,TGTGCCAGCAGCCTACTACAGGGGACCTTCTATGGCTACACCTTC,CASSLLQGTFYGYTF
TRBJ2-4,TRBV10-2,-,-,TGCGCCAGCGGACGCGATAACATTCAGTACTTC,CASGRDNIQYF
TRBJ2-7,TRBV5-4,-,-,TGTGCCAGCAGCTTGGGGAACGGGGTCGCCTACGAGCAGTACTTC,CASSLGNGVAYEQYF
TRBJ1-1,TRBV29-1,TRBD1,-,TGCAGCGTTTTGACAGGGGGCACTGAAGCTTTCTTT,CSVLTGGTEAFF
TRBJ1-4,TRBV7-8,-,few,TGTGCCAGCAGTCTTATGACAACTAATGAAAAACTGTTTTTT,CASSLMTTNEKLFF
TRBJ2-4,TRBV7-9,TRBD2,-,TGTGCCAGCAGCTTAGGCTACAGCGGGGACCCAAGGAACATTCAGTACTTC,CASSLGYSGDPRNIQYF